The T cell receptor beta chain under discussion was sequenced for a study of blood T cell repertoires in COVID-19. Study details: Both acute and convalescent COVID-19 samples were obtained from the United States, Italy and Spain.

As originally analysed: Estimated nucleated cell counts came from reference gene primer amplification. The method was immunoSEQ multiplex PCR; TCRdb's version includes in-frame clones alone and lacks a portion of them. The DNA was the basis for D and trimming; V, J and clone size are from that table. The sample shows tens of thousands of clones, 85% to 90% of them seen only once. This TCR derives from a human donor in a cohort sampled during active COVID-19. The sample consisted of peripheral blood.

As DNA, the CDR3 is TGTGCCAGCAGCGTCACAGGGGCTTCACCCCTCCACTTT. Protein: CASSVTGASPLHF. The genes are TRBV5-4 and TRBJ1-6; TRBD1 matches at 7 bases. CDR1 is SGHNT and CDR2 is YYREEE in the germline V gene (reference sequence). Unmatched junction bases numbered 4, after V lost 4 bases and J lost 9 bases. CDR3 length equals 13 residues.